This T cell receptor (beta chain) was documented in a study of blood T cell repertoires in COVID-19. Study processing details: Counts of nucleated cells, estimated from reference gene primer amplification, were obtained. Repertoires were generated with immunoSEQ multiplex PCR, while TCRdb's copy carries only in-frame clones and drops some. The V and J calls and clone size come from that table; D and trimming were worked out from the DNA. The data show more than 150,000 clones, roughly 80% seen once. V lost 5 bases to trimming and J lost 5 bases, with 4 bases between them. In germline, CDR1 is MDHEN, CDR2 SYDVKM. This CDR3 is 11 amino acids long. The table lists this clone with a few counts.

The TCR originated in a man between 60 and 75 years old who had been exposed to COVID-19. This chain connects TRBV28 to TRBJ1-5; D call uncertain. Sequencing input: PBMCs or T cells enriched from blood (not recorded which). The CDR3 DNA follows: TGTGCCAGCAGTACTTATCAGCCCCAGCATTTT. This translates into CASSTYQPQHF. Drawing the rest from reference TRBV28 and TRBJ1-5, the complete variable domain is DVKVTQSSRYLVKRTGEKVFLECVQDMDHENMFWYRQDPGLGLRLIYFSYDVKMKEKGDIPEGYSVSREKKERFSLILESASTNQTSMYLCASSTYQPQHFGDGTRLSIL.